This T cell receptor (beta chain) comes out of a study of T cells in Graves' hyperthyroidism and ophthalmopathy. V was cut by 1 base and J by 4 bases, with 7 bases left in between. Germline V CDR1 and CDR2: DFQATT, SNEGSKA (reference sequence). This CDR3 region has 12 residues. This clonotype was counted between two and nine times. This clone may be a read error of a much larger clone one base away. Amplification targeted TCR beta CDR3 regions from RNA transcripts. In the first-round RT-PCR of the TCR CDR3, the HTBI primer set was used. Using its own MiXCR run on the multiplex PCR reads, TCRdb lists one record per CDR3 protein. The repertoire holds approximately 690,000 distinct CDR3 sequences, more than 12% seen once, with 12% in the top ten.

This chain joins TRBV20-1 and TRBJ1-1; D is ambiguous. The sequence came from a woman between 50 and 59 years old with Graves' ophthalmopathy. Sequenced input: blood. CDR3 residues: CSARGRSTEAFF. Here the CDR3 DNA reads TGCAGTGCTAGAGGCCGAAGCACTGAAGCTTTCTTT.